This TCR beta chain was obtained from a study of cytomegalovirus exposure and HLA in healthy donors. Here immunoSEQ multiplex PCR was the method, and the copy in TCRdb shows in-frame clones only, minus some. Found here are about 160,000 clones, roughly nine tenths of them singletons; the top ten hold roughly 5.7%. Trimming removed 5 bases from V and 7 bases from J; junction bases left unmatched: 8. The CDR3 has 14 amino acids. Germline values: CDR1 SEHNR, CDR2 FQNEAQ (reference sequence). Findings and caveats of the study: Across donors, most TCRs were seen rarely, yet some public ones were widespread. The authors listed some 160 TCR beta chains as cytomegalovirus-associated. With high specificity and sensitivity, the classifier reportedly diagnosed cytomegalovirus status.

Donors came from a validation cohort of some 110 subjects, distinct from the first 666-subject cohort. Remarks on this clone: Its antigen is not known.

Sequenced material: PBMCs. This clonotype originated in a young woman in good health and CMV-seronegative. The V and J genes are TRBV7-9 and TRBJ2-7; 10 bases match TRBD1. The CDR3, as DNA: TGTGCCAGCAGCAAGGACAGGGGGAAAGGTGAGCAGTACTTC. It is translated as CASSKDRGKGEQYF.